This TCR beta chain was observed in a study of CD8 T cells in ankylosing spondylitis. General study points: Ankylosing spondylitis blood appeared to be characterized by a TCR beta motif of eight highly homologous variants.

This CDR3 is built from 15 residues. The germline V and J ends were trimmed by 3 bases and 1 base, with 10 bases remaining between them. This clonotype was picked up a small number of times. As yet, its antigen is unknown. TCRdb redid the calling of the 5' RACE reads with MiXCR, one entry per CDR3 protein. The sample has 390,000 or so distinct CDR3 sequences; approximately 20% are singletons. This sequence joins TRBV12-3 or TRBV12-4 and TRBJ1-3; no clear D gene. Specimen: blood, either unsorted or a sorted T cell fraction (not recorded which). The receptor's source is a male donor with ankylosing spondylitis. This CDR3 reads CASSFPRTSGNTIYF. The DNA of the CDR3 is TGTGCCAGCAGTTTCCCCCGCACATCTGGAAACACCATATATTTT.